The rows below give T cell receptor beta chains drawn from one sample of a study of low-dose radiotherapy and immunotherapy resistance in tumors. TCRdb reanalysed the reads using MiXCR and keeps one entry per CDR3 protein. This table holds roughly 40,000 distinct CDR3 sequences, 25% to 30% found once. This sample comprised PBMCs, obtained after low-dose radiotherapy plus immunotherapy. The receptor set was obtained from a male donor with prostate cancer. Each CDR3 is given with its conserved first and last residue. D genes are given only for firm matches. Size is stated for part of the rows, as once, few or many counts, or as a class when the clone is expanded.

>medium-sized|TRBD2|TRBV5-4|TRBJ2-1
TGTGCCAGCAGGCCCGAGCTAGCGGGGGGGCCTCAAAATGAGCAGTTCTTC
CASRPELAGGPQNEQFF
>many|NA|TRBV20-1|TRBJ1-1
TGCAGTGCTCCCCCAAAGGGGCGGGACACTGAAGCTTTCTTT
CSAPPKGRDTEAFF
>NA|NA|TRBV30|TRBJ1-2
TGTGCCTGGTCTCCCGGGGCAGGACCTAACTATGGCTACACCTTC
CAWSPGAGPNYGYTF
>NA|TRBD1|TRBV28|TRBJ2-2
TGTGCCAGCATCAACCCCAGGGGGCACACCGGGGAGCTGTTTTTT
CASINPRGHTGELFF
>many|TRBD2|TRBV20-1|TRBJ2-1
TGCAGTGCTACAGGGACTAACTCCTACAATGAGCAGTTCTTC
CSATGTNSYNEQFF
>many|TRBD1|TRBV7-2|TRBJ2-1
TGTGCCAGCAGCTTGCCCGGACAGGGTCACAATGAGCAGTTCTTC
CASSLPGQGHNEQFF
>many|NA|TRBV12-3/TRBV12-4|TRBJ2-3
TGTGCCAGCAGGCCTTTCTCCACAGATACGCAGTATTTT
CASRPFSTDTQYF
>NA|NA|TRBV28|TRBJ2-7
TGTGCCAGCAGTTTATTCGCCCCCTCGGAGGGAGTTGACGAGCAGTACTTC
CASSLFAPSEGVDEQYF
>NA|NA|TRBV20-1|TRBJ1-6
TGCAGTGCTAGAGATGTGGGCAGGGGAAATTCACCCCTCCACTTT
CSARDVGRGNSPLHF
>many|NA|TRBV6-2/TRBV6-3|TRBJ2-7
TGTGCCAGCGGCAAGGACGGTCCCACCTACGAGCAGTACTTC
CASGKDGPTYEQYF
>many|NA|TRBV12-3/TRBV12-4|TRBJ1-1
TGTGCCAGCAGTTTACAGGGTTTGAACACTGAAGCTTTCTTT
CASSLQGLNTEAFF
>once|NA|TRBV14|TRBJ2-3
TGTGCCAGCAGCCAAGGATGGGGGATCACAGATACGCAGTATTTT
CASSQGWGITDTQYF
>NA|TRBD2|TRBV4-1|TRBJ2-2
TGCGCCAGCAGCCAAGCACGCTGGACTAGCGGGGGAGCTGGGGAGCTGTTTTTT
CASSQARWTSGGAGELFF
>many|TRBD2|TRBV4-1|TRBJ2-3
TGCGCCAGCAGCCACCTAGCGGGCACAGATACGCAGTATTTT
CASSHLAGTDTQYF
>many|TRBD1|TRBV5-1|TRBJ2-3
TGCGCCAGCAGCTTGGGAGGGACAGAGGCAGATACGCAGTATTTT
CASSLGGTEADTQYF
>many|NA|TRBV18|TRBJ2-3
TGTGCCAGCTCATTTCACAGGGTTACAGATACGCAGTATTTT
CASSFHRVTDTQYF
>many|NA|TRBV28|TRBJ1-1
TGTGCCAGCAGTTTACCTATGAACACTGAAGCTTTCTTT
CASSLPMNTEAFF
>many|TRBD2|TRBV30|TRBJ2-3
TGTGCCTGGAATGGCGGGAGAGCAGATACGCAGTATTTT
CAWNGGRADTQYF
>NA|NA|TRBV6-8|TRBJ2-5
TGTGCCAGCAGTCCCGGACTGGGAGAGACCCAGTACTTC
CASSPGLGETQYF
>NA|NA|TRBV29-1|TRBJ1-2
TGCAGCGACCGACAGCAGCCCTATGGCTACACCTTC
CSDRQQPYGYTF
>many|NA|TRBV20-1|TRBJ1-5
TGCAGTGCTAGAGACCCCGCGGGCAATCAGCCCCAGCATTTT
CSARDPAGNQPQHF
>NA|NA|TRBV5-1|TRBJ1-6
TGCGCCAGCAGCTTGGACAGGGCTAAGAATTCACCCCTCCACTTT
CASSLDRAKNSPLHF
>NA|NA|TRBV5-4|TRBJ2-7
TGTGCCAGCAGCTTAGGGGGGCTCTACAATGAGCAGTACTTC
CASSLGGLYNEQYF
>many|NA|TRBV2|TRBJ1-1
TGTGCCAGCAGTGAAAGGCTGGGGGCGAACACTGAAGCTTTCTTT
CASSERLGANTEAFF
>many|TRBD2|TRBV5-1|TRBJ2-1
TGCGCCAGCAGCGCCTACGAAGGGACTAGCGGGATAAATGAGCAGTTCTTC
CASSAYEGTSGINEQFF
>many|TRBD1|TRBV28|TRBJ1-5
TGTGCCAGCAGTTCGGGGACAGGGTCCAATCAGCCCCAGCATTTT
CASSSGTGSNQPQHF
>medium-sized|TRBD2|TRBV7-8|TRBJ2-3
TGTGCCAGCAGCCGCAGGACTAGCGGGGGTGTTTCAGATACGCAGTATTTT
CASSRRTSGGVSDTQYF
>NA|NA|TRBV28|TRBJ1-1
TGTGCCAGCATGGAGAACACTGAAGCTTTCTTT
CASMENTEAFF
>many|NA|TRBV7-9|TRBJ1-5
TGTGCCAGCAGCTTAGATAACAGCAACAATCAGCCCCAGCATTTT
CASSLDNSNNQPQHF
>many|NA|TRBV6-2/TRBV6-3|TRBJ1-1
TGTGCCAGCCGTGTCTCCGCTGAAGCTTTCTTT
CASRVSAEAFF
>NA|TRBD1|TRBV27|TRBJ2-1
TGTGCCAGCAGCTTGCAAATCCGGACAGGGGCCTACAATGAGCAGTTCTTC
CASSLQIRTGAYNEQFF
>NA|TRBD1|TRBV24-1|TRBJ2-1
TGTGCCACCAGTGATCCCGGGACAGATTTCGGGAATGAGCAGTTCTTC
CATSDPGTDFGNEQFF
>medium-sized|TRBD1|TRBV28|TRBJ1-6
TGTGCCAGCAGCCTAGCTGACAGGGGAAGTAATTCACCCCTCCACTTT
CASSLADRGSNSPLHF
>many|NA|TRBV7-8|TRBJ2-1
TGTGCCAGCAGCCCCCAGGGGCGGGACCGATACAATGAGCAGTTCTTC
CASSPQGRDRYNEQFF
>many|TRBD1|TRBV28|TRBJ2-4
TGTGCCAGCAAAGAGGGGGCCGCGGACATTCAGTACTTC
CASKEGAADIQYF
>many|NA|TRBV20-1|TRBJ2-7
TGCAGTGCCGGGGGGCGGGACCAGGCGAGCGAGCAGTACTTC
CSAGGRDQASEQYF
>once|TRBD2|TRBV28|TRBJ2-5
TGTGCCAGCAGTTTATGGGGACTAGCGGAACGGGAGACCCAGTACTTC
CASSLWGLAERETQYF
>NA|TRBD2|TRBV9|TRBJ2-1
TGTGCCAGCAGCGTAGCGGGAGGGGTTGAGCAGTTCTTC
CASSVAGGVEQFF
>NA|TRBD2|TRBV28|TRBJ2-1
TGTGCCAGCATCATGGGGGGGGAGTCCTACAATGAGCAGTTCTTC
CASIMGGESYNEQFF
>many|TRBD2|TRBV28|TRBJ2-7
TGTGCCAGCAGTTTTCACCTAGCGGACCTCTCCTACGAGCAGTACTTC
CASSFHLADLSYEQYF
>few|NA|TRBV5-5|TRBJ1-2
TGTGCCAGCACCTTTACCCCGGCTTCTAACTATGGCTACACCTTC
CASTFTPASNYGYTF
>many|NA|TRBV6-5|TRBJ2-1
TGTGCCAGCACCATATCGGGGGAAAATGAGCAGTTCTTC
CASTISGENEQFF
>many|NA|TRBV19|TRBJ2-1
TGTGCCAGTAGTATAGATCTGGCGAACAGCAATGAGCAGTTCTTC
CASSIDLANSNEQFF
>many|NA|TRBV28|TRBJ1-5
TGTGCCAGCAGGACAGAACAGCCCCAGCATTTT
CASRTEQPQHF
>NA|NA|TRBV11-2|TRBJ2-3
TGTGCCAGCAGCTCACGGACGGGGGGCCCTTCAGGCTACACAGATACGCAGTATTTT
CASSSRTGGPSGYTDTQYF